The next 19 T cell receptor beta chains were all read from a single sample in a study of human CD4 T cells and Enterobacteriaceae. Some clones are missing from TCRdb's copy, which holds only in-frame ones; the method was immunoSEQ multiplex PCR. The profile shows tens of thousands of clones, about 80% of them singletons. All CD4+ cells other than CD45RA+CCR7+CD95- naive cells were sorted as memory, over 98% pure. What was sequenced was memory CD4+ T cells from blood. The receptors were sampled from a human donor in good health.

The V call is TRBV7-9, the J call TRBJ2-3, with D hard to call. Germline assignment: CDR1 SEHNR and CDR2 FQNEAQ (reference sequence). The CDR3 contains 15 residues. Trimming took 1 base from V and 1 from J, leaving 9 bases between them. The CDR3 is CASSLGSWGTDTQYF. For the CDR3, the DNA is TGTGCCAGCAGCTTAGGGTCTTGGGGCACAGATACGCAGTATTTT.

V usage is TRBV6-5 and J usage is TRBJ1-2; D not certain. CDR1 is MNHEY, CDR2 SVGAGI, per germline. The CDR3 contains 15 residues. Trimming cost V 0 bases and J 0 bases, with 8 bases left between them. DNA for the CDR3: TGTGCCAGCAGTTACTCTCCTAGCCCTAACTATGGCTACACCTTC. The encoded protein is CASSYSPSPNYGYTF.

In this sample, this clone turned up a few times. The rearrangement joins TRBV7-8 to TRBJ1-1; no definite D call. The CDR3 spans 14 residues. Germline values: CDR1 SGHVS, CDR2 FQNEAQ. V lost 3 bases, J lost 1 base, and 9 bases lay in between. Written as DNA, the CDR3 is TGTGCCAGCAGCTTTTCACGGAAGAACACTGAAGCTTTCTTT. This gives the protein CASSFSRKNTEAFF.

This chain connects TRBV2 to TRBJ2-2; 10 bases are shared with TRBD2. Germline-derived CDR1 and CDR2 are SNHLY and FYNNEI. This CDR3 has 16 residues. Unmatched junction bases numbered 10, after V lost 7 bases and J lost 5 bases. This CDR3 is CASTPTSGIETGELFF. CDR3 coding DNA: TGTGCCAGCACTCCCACTAGCGGGATTGAGACCGGGGAGCTGTTTTTT. Filled out from reference TRBV2 and TRBJ2-2, the complete variable domain reads EPEVTQTPSHQVTQMGQEVILRCVPISNHLYFYWYRQILGQKVEFLVSFYNNEISEKSEIFDDQFSVERPDGSNFTLKIRSTKLEDSAMYFCASTPTSGIETGELFFGEGSRLTVL.

The V and J genes are TRBV5-6 and TRBJ2-5; unclear D gene. The CDR3 length is 16 residues. Germline CDR1 and CDR2: SGHDT and YYEEEE. Trimming removed 1 base from V and 1 base from J, with 14 bases in between. As DNA, the CDR3 is TGTGCCAGCAGCTTGCTCGGCAGCCCTTCCCAAGAGACCCAGTACTTC. Translation gives CASSLLGSPSQETQYF. Variable domain in full (rest from reference TRBV5-6 and TRBJ2-5): DAGVTQSPTHLIKTRGQQVTLRCSPKSGHDTVSWYQQALGQGPQFIFQYYEEEERQRGNFPDRFSGHQFPNYSSELNVNALLLGDSALYLCASSLLGSPSQETQYFGPGTRLLVL.

The rearrangement joins TRBV25-1 to TRBJ1-2; tentative D call: TRBD1 (6 bases). CDR3 length: 14 residues. Trimming took off 2 bases at V and 8 bases at J, with 15 bases between the two ends. Germline CDR1 reads MGHDK; CDR2 reads SYGVNS. In DNA, the CDR3 is TGTGCCAGCAGTGAACAGGGGCCACTTCGGGGCTACACCTTC. Translation: CASSEQGPLRGYTF.

The chain is built from TRBV5-4 and TRBJ2-1; 7 bases match TRBD1. CDR3 length equals 15 residues. V lost 4 bases, J lost 2 bases, and 6 bases stayed unmatched. Germline CDR1 reads SGHNT; CDR2 reads YYREEE (reference sequence). CDR3 in DNA: TGTGCCAGCAGCCCCGGGACAGTCCCCTACAATGAGCAGTTCTTC. Translated: CASSPGTVPYNEQFF.

This clone was counted between two and nine times. The chain recombines TRBV11-2 with TRBJ2-1; the match to TRBD2 covers 11 bases. V shed 6 bases and J 2 bases; nucleotides not matched to a gene: 3. The CDR3 length is 15 residues. The germline CDR1 and CDR2 sequences are SGHAT and FQNNGV. In DNA form, the CDR3 reads TGTGCCAGCAGGAGGGGACTAGCGGCCTACAATGAGCAGTTCTTC. This translates into CASRRGLAAYNEQFF.

The gene calls are TRBV6-6 and TRBJ2-5, with TRBD1 as a possible D gene (6 bases). The V end was cut by 2 bases, the J end by 7 bases, with 11 bases between. Germline CDR1 is MNHNY and CDR2 is SVGAGI (reference sequence). The CDR3 runs to 13 residues. CDR3 amino acids: CASSYTVGGTQYF. The CDR3 bases are TGTGCCAGCAGTTACACGGTAGGGGGGACCCAGTACTTC.

This sequence joins TRBV9 and TRBJ2-2; D call uncertain. The CDR3 spans 14 residues. Looked up from germline, CDR1 is SGDLS and CDR2 is YYNGEE. Trimming pared 6 bases from V and 8 bases from J, leaving 17 bases between. For the CDR3, the DNA is TGTGCCAGCAAGGGTCCGTTCTCATCTGGGGAGCTGTTTTTT. This translates into CASKGPFSSGELFF.

The V gene is TRBV5-1, the J gene TRBJ1-1, with TRBD1 matching over 10 bases. CDR3 length: 16 amino acids. The germline V gene has CDR1 SGHRS and CDR2 YFSETQ. V was pared by 4 bases and J by 5 bases, with 11 bases of the junction left unmatched. CDR3 in amino acids: CASSPDQGQGRTEAFF. The CDR3 DNA reads as TGCGCCAGCAGCCCGGACCAGGGACAGGGGAGGACTGAAGCTTTCTTT.

The chain is built from TRBV19 and TRBJ1-4; unclear D gene. Trimming pared 3 bases from V and 7 bases from J, leaving 15 bases between. Germline loops: CDR1 LNHDA, CDR2 SQIVND (reference sequence). The CDR3 totals 15 residues. CDR3: CASSIVGSRGEKLFF. The CDR3 DNA sequence: TGTGCCAGTAGTATCGTAGGGAGTCGGGGTGAAAAACTGTTTTTT.

The chain links TRBV7-2 to TRBJ1-1; TRBD1 agrees at 7 bases. This CDR3 contains 15 residues. Germline CDR1 reads SGHTA; CDR2 reads FQGNSA. The ends lost 5 bases at V and 4 bases at J; junction bases unmatched: 10. In DNA, the CDR3 is TGTGCCAGCAGCCCAAGAACAGGGGACGGCACTGAAGCTTTCTTT. Its translation is CASSPRTGDGTEAFF.

The chain uses TRBV15 and TRBJ1-2, with a tentative D call TRBD1 (5 bases). CDR3 length: 15 residues. Trimming pared 1 base from V and 5 bases from J, leaving 14 bases between. Germline values: CDR1 LNHNV, CDR2 YYDKDF (reference sequence). CDR3: CATSRAPTDRYGYTF. CDR3 bases: TGTGCCACCAGCAGAGCCCCGACAGACAGATATGGCTACACCTTC.

This clone was seen a single time. The chain employs TRBV5-1 and TRBJ2-3; possible D gene TRBD2, 7 bases. This CDR3 is 17 amino acids long. The germline V and J ends were trimmed by 0 bases and 1 base, with 15 bases remaining between them. Germline V lookup: CDR1 SGHRS, CDR2 YFSETQ. CDR3 DNA: TGCGCCAGCAGCTTGGAGGGGGGAGGGCCGGGCACAGATACGCAGTATTTT. This codes for CASSLEGGGPGTDTQYF.

The chain employs TRBV5-1 and TRBJ2-6, with D tentatively TRBD1 (6 bases). Germline V gene sequence: CDR1 SGHRS, CDR2 YFSETQ. The V end lost 0 bases, the J end lost 0 bases, and 10 bases lay between the germline ends. The CDR3 runs 17 residues. This CDR3 reads CASSLGDMVSGANVLTF. The CDR3 coding sequence is TGCGCCAGCAGCTTGGGGGACATGGTCTCTGGGGCCAACGTCCTGACTTTC.

The chain recombines TRBV19 with TRBJ2-5; 14 bases map to TRBD2. The CDR3 is made up of 16 amino acids. V was pared by 4 bases and J by 4 bases, with 5 bases of the junction left unmatched. Germline V gene sequence: CDR1 LNHDA, CDR2 SQIVND (reference sequence). The CDR3, as DNA: TGTGCCAGTAGTAGTGGAGGACTAGCGGGAGGAGAGACCCAGTACTTC. Translating it yields CASSSGGLAGGETQYF.

This chain links TRBV27 with TRBJ2-6; D is undetermined. The CDR3 has 14 residues. The germline V gene encodes CDR1 MNHEY and CDR2 SMNVEV (reference sequence). V lost 7 bases to trimming and J lost 0 bases, with 7 bases between them. The CDR3 sequence: CASTISSGANVLTF. The DNA for the CDR3 is TGTGCCAGCACAATCTCCTCTGGGGCCAACGTCCTGACTTTC.

This clone was seen once. The chain uses TRBV12-5 and TRBJ2-1, with TRBD2 matching over 9 bases. The length of the CDR3 is 16 residues. Germline assignment: CDR1 LGHNT and CDR2 FRNRAP. V gave up 2 bases and J gave up 2 bases; unmatched junction bases: 4. The CDR3 bases are TGTGCTAGTGGTTTGCGTTTAGCGGGGGCCTACAATGAGCAGTTCTTC. Amino acids: CASGLRLAGAYNEQFF.